The 4 T cell receptor beta chains below were found in one sample sequenced in a study of T cells in Graves' hyperthyroidism and ophthalmopathy. Researchers took RNA transcripts and amplified the TCR beta CDR3 regions from them. The TCR CDR3 was amplified in a first-round RT-PCR using the HTBI primer set. TCRdb re-analysed the multiplex PCR reads in MiXCR, keeping a single row per CDR3 protein. The data hold 45,000 to 75,000 distinct CDR3 sequences, with roughly 49% observed a single time. Sequences were obtained from blood. All receptors derive from a woman in her 30s with Graves' ophthalmopathy.

This clonotype occurred many times. This chain links TRBV18 with TRBJ1-1; D not certain. V was clipped by 5 bases and J by 3 bases, with 10 bases between them. Per the germline V gene, CDR1 is KGHSH and CDR2 is LQKENI. CDR3 length: 13 residues. CDR3 protein: CASSYGRDTEAFF. CDR3 nucleotides: TGTGCCAGCTCATACGGACGGGACACTGAAGCTTTCTTT.

V gene TRBV28 combines with J gene TRBJ2-2; maybe TRBD2 (6 bases). V was clipped by 1 base and J by 4 bases, with 13 bases between them. CDR1 is MDHEN, CDR2 SYDVKM, per germline. The CDR3 totals 16 residues. CDR3 coding DNA: TGTGCCAGCAGTTTATTCGGGGGAGGTGGCACCGGGGAGCTGTTTTTT. It translates to CASSLFGGGGTGELFF.

The V call is TRBV7-9, the J call TRBJ1-5; 7 bases map to TRBD1. Trimming removed 5 bases from V and 4 bases from J; junction bases left unmatched: 5. This CDR3 contains 14 residues. Germline loops: CDR1 SEHNR, CDR2 FQNEAQ (reference sequence). The CDR3 bases are TGTGCCAGCAGCAGGGACAGTGCGAATCAGCCCCAGCATTTT. It is translated as CASSRDSANQPQHF.

This clonotype was seen repeatedly, ten times or more. The genes are TRBV7-8 and TRBJ1-1; no definite D call. Per germline, CDR1 SGHVS and CDR2 FQNEAQ. The V and J ends lost 5 bases and 4 bases respectively, with 14 bases between them. This CDR3 comprises 14 residues. CDR3 in amino acids: CASSLGRKGTEAFF. CDR3 coding DNA: TGTGCCAGCAGCCTCGGCAGGAAGGGCACTGAAGCTTTCTTT.